The 24 T cell receptor beta chains presented below share a single source sample, sequenced in a study of cytomegalovirus exposure and HLA in healthy donors. PCR employed 60 Vbeta and 13 Jbeta primers. The repertoire was sequenced with immunoSEQ multiplex PCR; TCRdb's copy has only in-frame clones and lacks some. The repertoire includes more than 200,000 clones, 83% of them detected once, and more than 1.3% sits in the top ten. The specimen was PBMCs. These receptor sequences come from a girl aged 5 to 17 in good health and CMV-seronegative.

Of note for this clone: The sample contains more than one DNA sequence encoding this CDR3. The V call is TRBV28, the J call TRBJ1-2, with D possibly matching TRBD1 (6 bases). The germline V and J ends were trimmed by 4 bases and 8 bases, with 14 bases remaining between them. There are 13 residues in the CDR3. Germline lookup yields CDR1 MDHEN and CDR2 SYDVKM. In nucleotides, the CDR3 is TGTGCCAGCAGTTCTCCAGGGGCGGGCGGCTACACCTTC. This translates into CASSSPGAGGYTF.

This chain links TRBV14 with TRBJ1-1; 8 bases map to TRBD1. After removal of 3 bases from V and 7 bases from J, the junction contained 7 bases not matched to a gene. The CDR3 runs to 14 residues. Germline V gives CDR1 SGHDN, CDR2 FVKESK. The CDR3 loop is CASSQRTGRGEAFF. CDR3 DNA: TGTGCCAGCAGCCAGAGGACAGGGCGGGGTGAAGCTTTCTTT.

The chain couples TRBV5-1 to TRBJ2-3; D might be TRBD2 (5 bases). The CDR3 length is 17 residues. The V end was cut by 2 bases, the J end by 6 bases, with 22 bases between. CDR1 and CDR2 from the germline V gene are SGHRS and YFSETQ. The CDR3 is CASSLLVANHRMDTQYF. The DNA of the CDR3 is TGCGCCAGCAGCTTATTGGTAGCGAACCACCGGATGGATACGCAGTATTTT.

The DNA of the CDR3 is TGTGCCAGCAGCGGAAGGCCCGGGGGTTCACCCCTCCACTTT. Translation: CASSGRPGGSPLHF. V gene TRBV7-2 combines with J gene TRBJ1-6; possible D gene TRBD1, 5 bases. The CDR3 contains 14 residues. Germline CDR1 is SGHTA and CDR2 is FQGNSA. Trimming pared 5 bases from V and 9 bases from J, leaving 14 bases between.

V usage is TRBV9 and J usage is TRBJ2-1; D is undetermined. The CDR3 length is 15 residues. Germline CDR1 SGDLS, CDR2 YYNGEE. V was pared by 4 bases and J by 2 bases, with 13 bases between. The CDR3 DNA reads TGTGCCAGCAGCTCCAGTACCCGGGCCTACAATGAGCAGTTCTTC. Its protein product is CASSSSTRAYNEQFF.

The chain recombines TRBV5-1 with TRBJ1-1; D is perhaps TRBD1 (6 bases). CDR3 size: 16 residues. Germline CDR1 and CDR2: SGHRS and YFSETQ. V shed 0 bases and J shed 1 base, with 13 bases lying between them. The CDR3 region is CASSLGSGHSNTEAFF. The CDR3 DNA reads as TGCGCCAGCAGCTTGGGATCGGGACACTCGAACACTGAAGCTTTCTTT.

V gene TRBV15 combines with J gene TRBJ1-5, with D possibly matching TRBD1 (5 bases). Germline V gene sequence: CDR1 LNHNV, CDR2 YYDKDF (reference sequence). The CDR3 has 17 residues. V was trimmed by 3 bases and J by 6 bases, leaving 21 bases between them. As DNA, the CDR3 is TGTGCCACCAGCAGTGGGGCCCGGAGGCGGGAGAGTCAGCCCCAGCATTTT. Translation gives CATSSGARRRESQPQHF.

The chain has TRBV28 and TRBJ2-7; TRBD1 agrees at 11 bases. The CDR3 has 14 amino acids. Looked up from germline, CDR1 is MDHEN and CDR2 is SYDVKM. The ends lost 2 bases at V and 3 bases at J; junction bases unmatched: 0. CDR3 loop: CASSLGTGGYEQYF. In DNA, the CDR3 is TGTGCCAGCAGTTTAGGGACAGGGGGCTACGAGCAGTACTTC.

The rearrangement uses TRBV5-1 and TRBJ2-3; TRBD2 aligns across 12 bases. This CDR3 region has 18 residues. Germline lookup yields CDR1 SGHRS and CDR2 YFSETQ. The V segment lost 1 base and the J segment 0 bases; nucleotides outside the gene matches: 6. CDR3 residues: CASSLTLAGGPSTDTQYF. Here the CDR3 DNA reads TGCGCCAGCAGCTTGACCCTAGCGGGAGGGCCTAGCACAGATACGCAGTATTTT.

The rearrangement joins TRBV7-8 to TRBJ2-7; weak D call: TRBD1 (5 bases). V dropped 2 bases and J dropped 4 bases, with 12 bases sitting between them. The CDR3 loop spans 14 amino acids. From germline, CDR1 is SGHVS and CDR2 FQNEAQ. The CDR3 DNA reads TGTGCCAGCAGCTTACTAGGGGCATGGTACGAGCAGTACTTC. The encoded protein is CASSLLGAWYEQYF.

The chain is built from TRBV7-8 and TRBJ1-1; 9 positions match TRBD1. The V segment lost 5 bases and the J segment 5 bases; nucleotides outside the gene matches: 9. The CDR3 runs 15 residues. Looked up from germline, CDR1 is SGHVS and CDR2 is FQNEAQ. The CDR3 loop is CASSPRDREGTEAFF. CDR3 nucleotide sequence: TGTGCCAGCAGCCCACGGGACAGGGAAGGAACTGAAGCTTTCTTT.

The chain has TRBV13 and TRBJ2-4; 8 bases match TRBD2. V lost 5 bases and J lost 7; bases outside the gene matches: 13. The CDR3 contains 16 residues. Germline CDR1 PRHDT, CDR2 FYEKMQ (reference sequence). The DNA of the CDR3 is TGTGCCAGCAGCCAAAAGAGCGGGAGTGGCCGGAACATTCAGTACTTC. Translated: CASSQKSGSGRNIQYF. Full variable domain (remainder filled in from reference TRBV13 and TRBJ2-4): AAGVIQSPRHLIKEKRETATLKCYPIPRHDTVYWYQQGPGQDPQFLISFYEKMQSDKGSIPDRFSAQQFSDYHSELNMSSLELGDSALYFCASSQKSGSGRNIQYFGAGTRLSVL.

The J gene is TRBJ2-5, the V gene TRBV5-1, with D maybe TRBD2 (6 bases). Trimming took off 0 bases at V and 4 bases at J, with 16 bases between the two ends. The CDR3 consists of 16 residues. Germline loops: CDR1 SGHRS, CDR2 YFSETQ. This chain's CDR3 is CASSLAGATSSETQYF. The CDR3 region has the DNA TGCGCCAGCAGCTTGGCGGGAGCGACTTCTTCAGAGACCCAGTACTTC.

This rearrangement joins TRBV5-1 to TRBJ1-2, with 7 bases identical to TRBD1. V lost 4 bases, J lost 4 bases, and 7 bases stayed unmatched. The CDR3 runs to 14 residues. Germline CDR1 reads SGHRS; CDR2 reads YFSETQ. The CDR3 reads CASSVGGAGYGYTF. The DNA for the CDR3 is TGCGCCAGCAGCGTAGGGGGCGCGGGCTATGGCTACACCTTC.

The chain recombines TRBV7-9 with TRBJ1-3; D is perhaps TRBD1 (6 bases). This CDR3 comprises 17 residues. CDR1 is SEHNR, CDR2 FQNEAQ, per germline (reference sequence). Between the trimmed V and J ends, which lost 4 bases and 0 bases, there was a span of 16 bases. CDR3 DNA sequence: TGTGCCAGCAGCTCTCCTTCGAGGGGGAGCTCTGGAAACACCATATATTTT. As protein: CASSSPSRGSSGNTIYF. The whole variable domain, remainder taken from reference TRBV7-9 and TRBJ1-3, is DTGVSQNPRHKITKRGQNVTFRCDPISEHNRLYWYRQTLGQGPEFLTYFQNEAQLEKSRLLSDRFSAERPKGSFSTLEIQRTEQGDSAMYLCASSSPSRGSSGNTIYFGEGSWLTVV.

This clone was seen once. The chain is built from TRBV6-6 and TRBJ2-4, with 7 bases matching TRBD1. CDR3 length equals 12 residues. Germline CDR1 is MNHNY and CDR2 is SVGAGI (reference sequence). Trimming at V came to 8 bases and at J to 9 bases, leaving 7 bases not matched to a gene. CDR3 coding DNA: TGTGCCAGCGGGGACAGCCCTGTCATTCAGTACTTC. Translated: CASGDSPVIQYF.

This clone was recorded only once. The genes are TRBV28 and TRBJ1-2, with a possible D match to TRBD1 (5 bases). The CDR3 is 12 residues long. V was trimmed by 8 bases and J by 8 bases, leaving 15 bases between them. CDR1 is MDHEN, CDR2 SYDVKM, per germline. The CDR3 region is CASGGASRGYTF. CDR3 DNA: TGTGCCAGCGGAGGGGCCTCTAGGGGCTACACCTTC.

The chain employs TRBV28 and TRBJ1-1; 8 nucleotides agree with TRBD1. From germline, CDR1 is MDHEN and CDR2 SYDVKM. The CDR3 has 14 amino acids. The junction had 10 bases not matched to a gene; V was cut back by 7 bases and J by 6 bases. The DNA of the CDR3 is TGTGCCAGCACCCAGACAGGGGCAAGGGCTGAAGCTTTCTTT. Translated: CASTQTGARAEAFF.

The CDR3 coding sequence is TGTGCCAGCAGCCCCACGGGGCTCACGAACAGGGGGCTCCGAGGCTACACCTTC. This gives the protein CASSPTGLTNRGLRGYTF. This rearrangement joins TRBV7-9 to TRBJ1-2, with 9 bases lining up with TRBD1. The V segment lost 5 bases and the J segment 8 bases; nucleotides outside the gene matches: 21. CDR3 length: 18 residues. Germline V gives CDR1 SEHNR, CDR2 FQNEAQ (reference sequence).

This rearrangement joins TRBV13 to TRBJ1-2, with D possibly TRBD1 on 6 matching bases. CDR3 length: 16 residues. Germline V gene sequence: CDR1 PRHDT, CDR2 FYEKMQ (reference sequence). Deletions cut 5 bases from V and 4 bases from J, with 20 bases between. CDR3 loop: CASSLKGGRGTYGYTF. The CDR3 coding sequence is TGTGCCAGCAGCCTTAAGGGCGGCAGGGGTACCTATGGCTACACCTTC.

The chain has TRBV7-8 and TRBJ1-3; 8 positions match TRBD1. From germline, CDR1 is SGHVS and CDR2 FQNEAQ. This CDR3 has 18 residues. The trim removed 1 base at V and 0 bases at J, leaving 8 bases unmatched. This CDR3 is CASSLGTGRTYSGNTIYF. The CDR3 DNA follows: TGTGCCAGCAGCTTAGGGACAGGGCGAACCTACTCTGGAAACACCATATATTTT.

The chain combines TRBV27 with TRBJ2-7; TRBD2 agrees at 9 bases. Germline CDR1 reads MNHEY; CDR2 reads SMNVEV (reference sequence). J gave up 3 bases and V 2 bases, and 5 bases lay outside the gene matches. This CDR3 is 15 amino acids long. The CDR3 DNA follows: TGTGCCAGCAGTTTAGGGTCAGCGGGAGGCTACGAGCAGTACTTC. This sequence encodes CASSLGSAGGYEQYF.

The CDR3 is CSVRRRELNEKLFF. The DNA of the CDR3 is TGCAGCGTCCGCCGACGGGAACTTAATGAAAAACTGTTTTTT. The chain has TRBV29-1 and TRBJ1-4; D is undetermined. CDR1 SQVTM and CDR2 ANQGSEA come from the germline V gene. There are 14 residues in the CDR3. The V and J ends lost 6 bases and 4 bases respectively, with 15 bases between them.

The CDR3 loop reads CASVAANEKLFF. Here the CDR3 DNA reads TGTGCCAGTGTGGCGGCAAATGAAAAACTGTTTTTT. V gene TRBV28 combines with J gene TRBJ1-4; D ambiguous. Germline-derived CDR1 and CDR2 are MDHEN and SYDVKM. V lost 9 bases and J 5 bases, leaving 10 bases between the germline ends. This CDR3 contains 12 residues.